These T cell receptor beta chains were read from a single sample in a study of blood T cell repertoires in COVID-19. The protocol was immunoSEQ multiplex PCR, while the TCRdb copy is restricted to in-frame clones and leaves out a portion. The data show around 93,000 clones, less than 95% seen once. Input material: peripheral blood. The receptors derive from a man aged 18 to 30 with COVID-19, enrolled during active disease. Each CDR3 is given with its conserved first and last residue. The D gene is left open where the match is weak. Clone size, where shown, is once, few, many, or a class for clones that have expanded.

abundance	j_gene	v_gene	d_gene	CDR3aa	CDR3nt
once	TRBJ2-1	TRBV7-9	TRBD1	CASSPPRGSYNEQFF	TGTGCCAGCAGCCCCCCCAGGGGGTCCTACAATGAGCAGTTCTTC
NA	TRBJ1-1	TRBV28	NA	CASSSTGSSEAFF	TGTGCCAGCAGCTCAACAGGGTCGAGCGAAGCTTTCTTT
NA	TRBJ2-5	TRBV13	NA	CASSSGHLIQAQETQYF	TGTGCCAGCAGTTCGGGACACCTAATCCAGGCGCAAGAGACCCAGTACTTC
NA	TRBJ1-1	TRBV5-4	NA	CASSMDSRTEAFF	TGTGCCAGCAGCATGGACAGTAGGACTGAAGCTTTCTTT
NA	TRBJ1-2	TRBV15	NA	CATSGFNRNNYGYTF	TGTGCCACCAGCGGATTTAACAGAAATAACTATGGCTACACCTTC
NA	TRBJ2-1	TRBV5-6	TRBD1	CASSRGQGANEQFF	TGTGCCAGCAGCCGTGGACAGGGGGCAAATGAGCAGTTCTTC
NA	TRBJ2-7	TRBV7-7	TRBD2	CASSPGGVYEQYF	TGTGCTAGCAGCCCGGGGGGGGTCTACGAGCAGTACTTC
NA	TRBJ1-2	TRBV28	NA	CASTMVQAGYGYTF	TGTGCCAGCACCATGGTCCAGGCAGGCTATGGCTACACCTTC
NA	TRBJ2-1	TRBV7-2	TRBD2	CASSSGLNHNEQFF	TGTGCCAGCAGCTCGGGACTAAACCACAATGAGCAGTTCTTC
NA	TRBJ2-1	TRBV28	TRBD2	CASVGLADYNEQFF	TGTGCCAGCGTGGGACTAGCGGACTACAATGAGCAGTTCTTC
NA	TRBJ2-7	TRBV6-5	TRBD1	CASSTRDRGTYEQYF	TGTGCCAGCAGTACCCGGGACAGGGGAACCTACGAGCAGTACTTC
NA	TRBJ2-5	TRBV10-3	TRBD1	CAISGTGGTYF	TGTGCCATCAGTGGCACAGGGGGCACATACTTC
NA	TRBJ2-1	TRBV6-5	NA	CASLKRAQSYNEQFF	TGTGCCAGTTTGAAGCGGGCACAATCATACAATGAGCAGTTCTTC
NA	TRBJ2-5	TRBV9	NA	CASSDPGGLETQYF	TGTGCCAGCAGCGATCCCGGCGGGCTAGAGACCCAGTACTTC
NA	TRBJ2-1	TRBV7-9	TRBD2	CASSPPSGGRHNEQFF	TGTGCCAGCAGCCCTCCTAGCGGAGGGAGGCACAATGAGCAGTTCTTC
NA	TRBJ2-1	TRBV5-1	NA	CASSGGPSVSYNEQFF	TGCGCCAGCAGCGGAGGGCCTAGCGTCTCCTACAATGAGCAGTTCTTC
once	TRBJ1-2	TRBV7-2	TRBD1	CASSFRTGPGYTF	TGTGCCAGCAGCTTCCGGACAGGGCCTGGCTACACCTTC
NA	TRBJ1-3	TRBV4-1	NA	CASSLFTGTGNTIYF	TGCGCCAGCAGCCTCTTCACGGGGACTGGAAACACCATATATTTT
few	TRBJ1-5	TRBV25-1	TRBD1	CASSARDRGPQRPQHF	TGTGCCAGCAGTGCCCGGGACAGGGGGCCCCAGAGGCCCCAGCATTTT
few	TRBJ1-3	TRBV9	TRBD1	CASTDRGAEGNTIYF	TGTGCCAGCACCGACAGGGGAGCTGAAGGAAACACCATATATTTT
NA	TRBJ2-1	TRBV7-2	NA	CASSLRTGSYNEQFF	TGTGCCAGCAGCTTAAGGACTGGCTCCTACAATGAGCAGTTCTTC
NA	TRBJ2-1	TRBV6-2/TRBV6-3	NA	CASSYSSREFEFF	TGTGCCAGCAGTTACTCGAGTCGGGAGTTTGAGTTCTTC
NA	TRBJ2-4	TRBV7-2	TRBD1	CASSRDSLAKNIQYF	TGTGCCAGCAGCAGGGACAGCCTAGCCAAAAACATTCAGTACTTC
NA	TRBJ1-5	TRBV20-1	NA	CSASRRLGNQPQHF	TGCAGTGCTAGTCGGAGGTTGGGGAATCAGCCCCAGCATTTT
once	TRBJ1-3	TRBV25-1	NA	CASSPRDNSGNTIYF	TGTGCCAGCTCGCCCCGGGACAACTCTGGAAACACCATATATTTT
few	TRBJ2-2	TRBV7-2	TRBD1	CASSFHGQGVTGELFF	TGTGCCAGCAGCTTCCACGGACAGGGGGTAACCGGGGAGCTGTTTTTT
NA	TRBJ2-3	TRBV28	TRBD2	CASSRAGATDTQYF	TGTGCCAGCAGTCGAGCGGGGGCCACAGATACGCAGTATTTT
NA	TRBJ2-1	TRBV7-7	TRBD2	CASSSAGGGNEQFF	TGTGCCAGCAGTTCAGCGGGAGGGGGTAATGAGCAGTTCTTC
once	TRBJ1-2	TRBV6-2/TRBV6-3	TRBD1	CASSYDRGNYGYTF	TGTGCCAGCAGTTACGACAGGGGTAACTATGGCTACACCTTC
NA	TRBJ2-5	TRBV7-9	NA	CASSLFGLAQETQYF	TGTGCCAGCAGCTTATTTGGTCTAGCCCAAGAGACCCAGTACTTC
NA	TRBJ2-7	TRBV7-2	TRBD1	CASSWIRAQGSYEQYF	TGTGCCAGCAGCTGGATCCGGGCACAGGGGAGTTACGAGCAGTACTTC
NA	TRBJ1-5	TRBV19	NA	CASSPNYAQPQHF	TGTGCCAGTAGTCCGAACTACGCTCAGCCCCAGCATTTT
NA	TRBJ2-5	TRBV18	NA	CASSRDGGIETQYF	TGTGCCAGCTCACGAGACGGCGGGATTGAGACCCAGTACTTC
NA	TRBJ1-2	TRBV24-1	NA	CATSDLGLGGYTF	TGTGCCACCAGTGACCTGGGACTTGGAGGCTACACCTTC
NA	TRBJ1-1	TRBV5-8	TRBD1	CASSLFVRGTGDMNTEAFF	TGTGCCAGCAGCTTATTTGTCCGCGGGACAGGGGATATGAACACTGAAGCTTTCTTT
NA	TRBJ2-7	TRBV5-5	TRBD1	CASSFDRGISYEQYF	TGTGCCAGCAGCTTCGACAGGGGAATCTCCTACGAGCAGTACTTC
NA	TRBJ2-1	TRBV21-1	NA	CASSEPEGGDQDNEQFF	TGTGCCAGCAGCGAGCCGGAAGGGGGTGATCAGGACAATGAGCAGTTCTTC
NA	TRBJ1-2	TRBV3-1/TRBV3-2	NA	CASSQPTDWGYTF	TGTGCCAGCAGCCAACCGACAGACTGGGGCTACACCTTC
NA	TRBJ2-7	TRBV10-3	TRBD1	CAISEMGQASYEQYF	TGTGCCATCAGTGAAATGGGACAGGCCTCCTACGAGCAGTACTTC
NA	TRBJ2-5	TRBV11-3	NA	CASSLGGTVGETQYF	TGTGCCAGCAGCTTAGGGGGGACTGTCGGAGAGACCCAGTACTTC
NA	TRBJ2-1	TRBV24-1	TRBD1	CATSDPGTGDNEQFF	TGTGCCACCAGTGACCCCGGGACAGGTGACAATGAGCAGTTCTTC
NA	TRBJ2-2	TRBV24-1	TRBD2	CATSDLPGLAGDRNTGELFF	TGTGCCACCAGTGACCTACCCGGACTAGCGGGAGATCGGAACACCGGGGAGCTGTTTTTT
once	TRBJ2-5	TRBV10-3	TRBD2	CAISDPGGAETQYF	TGTGCCATCAGTGACCCGGGGGGGGCGGAGACCCAGTACTTC
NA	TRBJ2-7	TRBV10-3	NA	CAISEGESYEQYF	TGTGCCATCAGTGAGGGAGAAAGTTACGAGCAGTACTTC
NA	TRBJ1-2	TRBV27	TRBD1	CASSPWDSYGYTF	TGTGCCAGCAGTCCGTGGGACAGCTATGGCTACACCTTC
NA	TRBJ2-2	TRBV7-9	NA	CASSPTLGLEHTGELFF	TGTGCCAGCAGTCCAACTCTGGGACTCGAACACACCGGGGAGCTGTTTTTT